This T cell receptor (beta chain) was sequenced during a study of blood T cell repertoires in COVID-19. Libraries were prepared by immunoSEQ multiplex PCR; TCRdb keeps only in-frame clonotypes and omits some of them. Among approximately 230,000 clones listed, about nine tenths were seen once. The clonotype was recovered from a woman aged 18-35 years who had recovered from COVID-19. Sequencing was performed on PBMCs or T cells enriched from blood (not recorded which).

The CDR3 reads CAISEQTGAETQYF. In DNA, the CDR3 is TGTGCCATCAGTGAACAGACAGGGGCCGAGACCCAGTACTTC. J is TRBJ2-5 and V is TRBV10-3; the match to TRBD1 covers 8 bases. Germline V CDR1 and CDR2: ENHRY, SYGVKD. With 3 bases clipped from V and 5 bases from J, the junction kept 5 bases outside the gene matches. This CDR3 is built from 14 residues.